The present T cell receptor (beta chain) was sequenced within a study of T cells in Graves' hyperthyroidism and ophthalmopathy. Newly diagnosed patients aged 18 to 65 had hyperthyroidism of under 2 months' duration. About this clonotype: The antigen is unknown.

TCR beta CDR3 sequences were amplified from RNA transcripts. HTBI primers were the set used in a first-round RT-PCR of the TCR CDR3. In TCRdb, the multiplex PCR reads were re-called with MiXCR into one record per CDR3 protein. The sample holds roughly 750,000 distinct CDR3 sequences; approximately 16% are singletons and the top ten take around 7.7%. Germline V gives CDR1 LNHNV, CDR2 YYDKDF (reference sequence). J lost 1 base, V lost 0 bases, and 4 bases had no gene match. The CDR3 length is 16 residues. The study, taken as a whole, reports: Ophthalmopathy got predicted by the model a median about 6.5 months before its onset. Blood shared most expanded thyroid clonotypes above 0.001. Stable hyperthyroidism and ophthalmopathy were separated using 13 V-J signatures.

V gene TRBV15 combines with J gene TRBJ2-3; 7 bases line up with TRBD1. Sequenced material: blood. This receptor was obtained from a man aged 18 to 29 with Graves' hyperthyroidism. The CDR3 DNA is TGTGCCACCAGCAGAGATAGGGGGCGCCGCACAGATACGCAGTATTTT. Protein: CATSRDRGRRTDTQYF.